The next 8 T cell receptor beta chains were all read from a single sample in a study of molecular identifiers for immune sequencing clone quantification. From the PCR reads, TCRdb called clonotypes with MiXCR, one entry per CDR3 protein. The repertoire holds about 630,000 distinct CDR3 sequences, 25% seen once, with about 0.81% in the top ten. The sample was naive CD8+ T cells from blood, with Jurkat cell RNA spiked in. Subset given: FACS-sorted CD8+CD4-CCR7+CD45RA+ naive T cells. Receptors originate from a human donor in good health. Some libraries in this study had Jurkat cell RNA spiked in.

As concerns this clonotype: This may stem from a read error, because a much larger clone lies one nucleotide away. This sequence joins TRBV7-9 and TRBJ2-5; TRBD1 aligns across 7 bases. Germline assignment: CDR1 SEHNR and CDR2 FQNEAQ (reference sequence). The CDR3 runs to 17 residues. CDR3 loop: CASSFPTGQPVGETQNF. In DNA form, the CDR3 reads TGTGCCAGCAGCTTCCCCACGGGACAGCCGGTCGGGGAGACCCAGAACTTC.

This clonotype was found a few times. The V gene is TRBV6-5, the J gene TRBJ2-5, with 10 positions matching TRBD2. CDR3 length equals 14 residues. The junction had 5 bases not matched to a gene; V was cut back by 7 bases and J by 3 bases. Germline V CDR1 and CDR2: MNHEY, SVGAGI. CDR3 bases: TGTGCCAGCACTCTCCTAGCGGGAGAAGAGACCCAGTACTTC. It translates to CASTLLAGEETQYF.

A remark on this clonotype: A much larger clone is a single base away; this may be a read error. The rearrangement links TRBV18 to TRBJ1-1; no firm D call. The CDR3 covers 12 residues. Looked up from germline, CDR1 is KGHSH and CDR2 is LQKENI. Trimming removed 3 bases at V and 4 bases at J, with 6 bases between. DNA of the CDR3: TGTGCCAGCTCACCCGAGAGCACTGAAGCTTTCTTT. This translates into CASSPESTEAFF.

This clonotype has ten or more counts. CDR3 sequence reads: CASSRDKYEQYF. The CDR3 nucleotides are TGCGCCAGCAGCCGAGACAAGTACGAGCAGTACTTC. V and J are TRBV4-3 and TRBJ2-7; D uncertain. This CDR3 has 12 amino acids. Germline CDR1 and CDR2: LGHNA and YSLEER. The V end was cut by 4 bases, the J end by 4 bases, with 8 bases between.

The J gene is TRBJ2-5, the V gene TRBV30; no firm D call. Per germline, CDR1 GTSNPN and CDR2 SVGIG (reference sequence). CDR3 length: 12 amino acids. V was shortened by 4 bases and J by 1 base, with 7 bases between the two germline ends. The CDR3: CAWNGPQETQYF. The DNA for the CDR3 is TGTGCCTGGAACGGTCCCCAAGAGACCCAGTACTTC. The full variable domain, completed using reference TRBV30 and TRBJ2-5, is SQTIHQWPATLVQPVGSPLSLECTVEGTSNPNLYWYRQAAGRGLQLLFYSVGIGQISSEVPQNLSASRPQDRQFILSSKKLLLSDSGFYLCAWNGPQETQYFGPGTRLLVL.

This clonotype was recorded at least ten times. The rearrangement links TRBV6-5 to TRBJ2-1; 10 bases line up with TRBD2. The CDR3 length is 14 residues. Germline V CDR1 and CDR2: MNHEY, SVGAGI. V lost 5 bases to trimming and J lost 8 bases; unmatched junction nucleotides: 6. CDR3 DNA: TGTGCCAGCAGTCCACGGACTAGCGGAGATGAGCAGTTCTTC. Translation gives CASSPRTSGDEQFF.

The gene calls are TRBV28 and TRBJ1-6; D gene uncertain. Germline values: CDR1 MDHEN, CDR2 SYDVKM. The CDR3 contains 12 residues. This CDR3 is CASRIMSSPLHF. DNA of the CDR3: TGTGCTAGCCGTATTATGAGTTCACCCCTCCACTTT.

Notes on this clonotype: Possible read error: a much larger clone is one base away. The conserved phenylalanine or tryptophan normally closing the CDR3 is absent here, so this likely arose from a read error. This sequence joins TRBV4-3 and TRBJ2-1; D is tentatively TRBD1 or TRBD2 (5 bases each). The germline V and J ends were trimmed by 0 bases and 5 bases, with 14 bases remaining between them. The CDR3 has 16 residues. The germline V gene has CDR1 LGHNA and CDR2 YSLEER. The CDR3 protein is CASSQESRDDNNEQFL. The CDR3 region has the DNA TGCGCCAGCAGCCAAGAAAGCCGGGACGACAACAATGAGCAGTTCCTC.